This TCR beta chain stems from a study of blood T cell repertoires in COVID-19. About the study: Acute and convalescent COVID-19 samples came from the United States, Italy and Spain. T cells, B-cell-depleted T cells, or PBMCs provided the cDNA or gDNA that served as material.

Repertoires were generated with immunoSEQ multiplex PCR, while TCRdb's copy carries only in-frame clones and drops some. The sample consists of about 99,000 clones, roughly 91% of them appearing once. This clone was observed once. Germline lookup yields CDR1 SGDLS and CDR2 YYNGEE. This CDR3 spans 19 amino acids. Trimming took 0 bases from V and 6 from J; bases not matched to a gene: 17. The sample comprised peripheral blood. The TCR comes from a human donor in a cohort sampled during active COVID-19. This chain links TRBV9 with TRBJ2-1, with 8 positions matching TRBD2. As DNA, the CDR3 is TGTGCCAGCAGCGTAGCTACGGGGGGTCGCAGCGGGAGTGGCAATGAGCAGTTCTTC. Translating it yields CASSVATGGRSGSGNEQFF.